A selection of T cell receptor beta chains follows, all from one sample in a study of cytomegalovirus exposure and HLA in healthy donors. Data came from immunoSEQ multiplex PCR; TCRdb stores just in-frame clones and leaves some out. The table shows 200,000 to 250,000 clones, with about 74% occurring only once. Sequencing used PBMCs. Receptor source: a woman in her thirties in good health and CMV-seronegative. The CDR3 runs from the conserved cysteine through the conserved F or W. D genes are given only for firm matches. Size is omitted from some rows. Given values are once, few, many or a class for expanded clones.

v_gene	abundance	d_gene	j_gene	CDR3aa	CDR3nt
TRBV4-1	NA	NA	TRBJ1-1	CASSHLGLSTEAFF	TGCGCCAGCAGCCACTTGGGACTCTCCACTGAAGCTTTCTTT
TRBV20-1	few	NA	TRBJ2-5	CSARDQKTQYF	TGCAGTGCTAGAGATCAGAAGACCCAGTACTTC
TRBV7-3	few	NA	TRBJ1-1	CASSLMSEAEAFF	TGTGCCAGCAGCTTAATGTCGGAGGCTGAAGCTTTCTTT
TRBV9	NA	NA	TRBJ2-3	CASSVMGNREDTQYF	TGTGCCAGCAGCGTTATGGGCAATCGGGAGGATACGCAGTATTTT
TRBV27	NA	TRBD1	TRBJ2-7	CASSHLRQGIREQYF	TGTGCCAGCAGTCATCTTAGACAGGGGATAAGGGAGCAGTACTTC
TRBV11-2	NA	TRBD1	TRBJ2-7	CASSFPTGRSYEQYF	TGTGCCAGCAGCTTCCCGACAGGGCGCTCCTACGAGCAGTACTTC
TRBV5-1	NA	NA	TRBJ1-4	CASSPGPNEKLFF	TGCGCCAGCAGCCCCGGTCCAAATGAAAAACTGTTTTTT
TRBV2	NA	NA	TRBJ2-7	CASSEFYSGPSYEQYF	TGTGCCAGCAGTGAGTTTTATAGCGGCCCTTCCTACGAGCAGTACTTC
TRBV30	few	NA	TRBJ1-4	CAWNQGIGEKLFF	TGTGCCTGGAATCAGGGCATTGGTGAAAAACTGTTTTTT
TRBV6-5	NA	NA	TRBJ1-1	CASSGYRASAFF	TGTGCCAGCAGCGGTTACAGGGCGTCAGCTTTCTTT
TRBV11-2	NA	TRBD2	TRBJ2-1	CASSLLSGARNEQFF	TGTGCCAGCAGCTTACTGAGCGGGGCCCGTAATGAGCAGTTCTTC
TRBV30	NA	NA	TRBJ1-4	CAWSVRDNEKLFF	TGTGCCTGGAGTGTACGGGATAATGAAAAACTGTTTTTT
TRBV7-9	NA	NA	TRBJ1-2	CASSLVGQGAGYTF	TGTGCCAGCAGCTTAGTGGGGCAGGGTGCTGGCTACACCTTC
TRBV30	few	NA	TRBJ1-5	CAWRGQANQPQHF	TGTGCCTGGAGGGGACAAGCCAATCAGCCCCAGCATTTT
TRBV7-9	NA	NA	TRBJ2-7	CASSLLQGYEQYF	TGTGCCAGCAGCCTTCTACAGGGCTACGAGCAGTACTTC
TRBV11-3	NA	NA	TRBJ2-5	CASSLSEGGEETQYF	TGTGCCAGCAGCTTATCTGAGGGGGGGGAAGAGACCCAGTACTTC
TRBV6-5	NA	NA	TRBJ1-1	CASTVQGNTEAFF	TGTGCCAGCACGGTACAGGGAAACACTGAAGCTTTCTTT
TRBV7-3	NA	NA	TRBJ2-3	CASSLAASTDTQYF	TGTGCCAGCAGCCTAGCAGCTAGCACAGATACGCAGTATTTT
TRBV7-9	NA	TRBD1	TRBJ1-3	CASSLRTGLSGNTIYF	TGTGCCAGCAGCTTAAGGACAGGACTCTCTGGAAACACCATATATTTT
TRBV2	NA	TRBD2	TRBJ2-1	CASSEGGSYYNEQFF	TGTGCCAGCAGTGAAGGCGGGAGCTACTACAATGAGCAGTTCTTC
TRBV9	few	NA	TRBJ1-2	CASSVSFAANYGYTF	TGTGCCAGCAGCGTTTCTTTTGCGGCTAACTATGGCTACACCTTC
TRBV2	NA	NA	TRBJ1-1	CASSAPGSGSTEAFF	TGTGCCAGCAGTGCCCCTGGGAGCGGAAGCACTGAAGCTTTCTTT
TRBV7-3	few	NA	TRBJ2-3	CASSFGGATDTQYF	TGTGCCAGCAGCTTTGGGGGGGCCACAGATACGCAGTATTTT
TRBV7-8	once	NA	TRBJ2-7	CASSLLGGKGVSEQYF	TGTGCCAGCAGCCTACTCGGGGGAAAAGGGGTCAGCGAGCAGTACTTC
TRBV2	NA	TRBD1	TRBJ1-1	CASSYPGQGETEAFF	TGTGCCAGCAGTTATCCGGGACAGGGAGAGACTGAAGCTTTCTTT
TRBV6-5	few	NA	TRBJ1-2	CATTGWGSNYGYTF	TGTGCCACTACAGGGTGGGGTAGTAACTATGGCTACACCTTC
TRBV27	few	TRBD2	TRBJ2-3	CASTGTTMSTQYF	TGTGCCAGCACCGGGACTACTATGAGTACGCAGTATTTT
TRBV6-5	NA	TRBD1	TRBJ1-2	CASSYAQGSVYGYTF	TGTGCCAGCAGTTACGCACAGGGGTCGGTGTATGGCTACACCTTC
TRBV15	NA	TRBD1	TRBJ1-6	CATSRDRGYSPLHF	TGTGCCACCAGCAGAGACAGGGGGTATTCACCCCTCCACTTT
TRBV7-9	NA	NA	TRBJ2-5	CASSHETQYF	TGTGCCAGCAGCCATGAGACCCAGTACTTC
TRBV11-3	few	TRBD2	TRBJ2-1	CASSLDGTTTYNEQFF	TGTGCCAGCAGCTTAGACGGGACTACCACCTACAATGAGCAGTTCTTC
TRBV27	NA	NA	TRBJ2-7	CASSLGSRYEQYF	TGTGCCAGCAGTCTCGGGAGTCGGTACGAGCAGTACTTC
TRBV5-1	NA	NA	TRBJ2-7	CASSGQVGAISYEQYF	TGCGCCAGCAGCGGACAAGTAGGGGCCATCTCCTACGAGCAGTACTTC
TRBV6-1	NA	NA	TRBJ1-1	CASTVQGNTEAFF	TGTGCCAGCACGGTACAGGGAAACACTGAAGCTTTCTTT
TRBV7-9	NA	NA	TRBJ1-2	CASSPPAGFGYGYTF	TGTGCCAGCAGCCCACCGGCAGGGTTCGGCTATGGCTACACCTTC
TRBV9	once	TRBD2	TRBJ2-1	CASTATSGSISYNEQFF	TGTGCCAGCACCGCGACTAGCGGGAGTATCTCCTACAATGAGCAGTTCTTC
TRBV9	few	NA	TRBJ2-1	CASSVGGGTEQFF	TGTGCCAGCAGCGTAGGGGGGGGCACTGAGCAGTTCTTC
TRBV14	NA	NA	TRBJ2-1	CASSQDPGSEYNEQFF	TGTGCCAGCAGCCAAGACCCGGGATCAGAGTACAATGAGCAGTTCTTC
TRBV9	NA	TRBD2	TRBJ2-1	CASSVAGLAGRHEQFF	TGTGCCAGCAGCGTAGCCGGACTAGCGGGACGCCATGAGCAGTTCTTC
TRBV5-4	few	TRBD1	TRBJ1-2	CASSSQGAPGYTF	TGTGCCAGCAGCTCACAGGGGGCACCTGGCTACACCTTC